The rows below give T cell receptor beta chains drawn from one sample of a study of T cell responses to AZD1222 COVID-19 vaccine. Data came from immunoSEQ multiplex PCR; TCRdb stores just in-frame clones and leaves some out. Counted here are under 150,000 clones, over 85% occurring once; the ten biggest clones make up 0.9% to 1.4%. The source material was peripheral blood, sampled 28 days after the second AZD1222 dose. These receptors came from an adult who received the AZD1222 COVID-19 vaccine. Both conserved end residues are part of each CDR3. D genes are given only for firm matches. Clone size is given for some rows only: seen once, a few or many times, or a class if the clone is expanded.

d_call	clone_size	v_call	j_call	cdr3_aa	cdr3_nt
TRBD1	NA	TRBV16	TRBJ2-7	CASSQSTTGQGAGEQYF	TGTGCCAGCAGCCAATCGACGACGGGACAGGGGGCCGGGGAGCAGTACTTC
NA	NA	TRBV27	TRBJ2-2	CASSFGRNTGELFF	TGTGCCAGCAGTTTTGGACGGAACACCGGGGAGCTGTTTTTT
NA	NA	TRBV30	TRBJ2-3	CAWSFSLLTDTQYF	TGTGCCTGGAGTTTCTCGCTGCTCACAGATACGCAGTATTTT
TRBD2	NA	TRBV2	TRBJ2-1	CASSETGGPNNEQFF	TGTGCCAGCAGTGAAACGGGAGGGCCCAACAATGAGCAGTTCTTC
NA	NA	TRBV5-1	TRBJ2-1	CASSLGVGGLNEQFF	TGCGCCAGCAGCTTGGGCGTGGGGGGGCTGAATGAGCAGTTCTTC
TRBD1	NA	TRBV24-1	TRBJ2-1	CATSEWTGAYNEQFF	TGTGCCACCAGTGAGTGGACAGGGGCATACAATGAGCAGTTCTTC
NA	NA	TRBV7-2	TRBJ1-1	CASSLGRTNTEAFF	TGTGCCAGCAGCTTGGGACGAACGAACACTGAAGCTTTCTTT
TRBD2	NA	TRBV7-2	TRBJ2-1	CASSQTSGQSSYNEQFF	TGTGCCAGCAGCCAGACTAGCGGGCAGAGCTCCTACAATGAGCAGTTCTTC
NA	NA	TRBV5-1	TRBJ1-5	CASSLGQGQPQHF	TGCGCCAGCAGCTTGGGGCAGGGACAGCCCCAGCATTTT
TRBD2	once	TRBV27	TRBJ2-3	CASSSRGVSTDTQYF	TGTGCCAGCAGTTCGCGGGGGGTTAGCACAGATACGCAGTATTTT
NA	NA	TRBV2	TRBJ1-4	CASSEAGATNEKLFF	TGTGCCAGCAGTGAAGCTGGAGCAACTAATGAAAAACTGTTTTTT
NA	NA	TRBV5-1	TRBJ2-2	CASSLGDRLTGELFF	TGCGCCAGCAGCTTGGGGGACCGACTAACCGGGGAGCTGTTTTTT
NA	NA	TRBV12-3/TRBV12-4	TRBJ1-1	CASRRTLNTEAFF	TGTGCCAGCAGGAGGACCTTAAACACTGAAGCTTTCTTT
NA	NA	TRBV24-1	TRBJ2-3	CATKGSTDTQYF	TGTGCCACTAAGGGGAGCACAGATACGCAGTATTTT
TRBD1	NA	TRBV6-5	TRBJ2-5	CASSYRTGDETQYF	TGTGCCAGCAGTTACCGGACAGGGGACGAGACCCAGTACTTC
TRBD1	NA	TRBV28	TRBJ2-7	CASSSRRTGYEQYF	TGTGCCAGCAGCTCCCGACGGACAGGCTACGAGCAGTACTTC
NA	NA	TRBV30	TRBJ1-6	CAWNAGINSPLHF	TGTGCCTGGAACGCGGGGATTAATTCACCCCTCCACTTT
NA	NA	TRBV7-2	TRBJ2-1	CASSLARGQINEQFF	TGTGCCAGCAGCTTAGCGCGTGGACAGATCAATGAGCAGTTCTTC
TRBD1	once	TRBV18	TRBJ1-5	CASSPSGGGQPQHF	TGTGCCAGCTCACCGTCAGGGGGCGGTCAGCCCCAGCATTTT
NA	NA	TRBV19	TRBJ1-2	CASSTGRGYGYTF	TGTGCCAGTAGTACCGGACGGGGATATGGCTACACCTTC
NA	NA	TRBV7-3	TRBJ2-1	CASSFDRFNEQFF	TGTGCCAGCAGCTTCGACCGCTTCAATGAGCAGTTCTTC
NA	NA	TRBV28	TRBJ1-2	CASSPLGGADYGYTF	TGTGCCAGCAGCCCCCTTGGGGGCGCTGACTATGGCTACACCTTC
TRBD2	NA	TRBV6-2/TRBV6-3	TRBJ2-1	CASSDGTSGQNEQFF	TGTGCCAGCAGCGACGGGACTAGTGGGCAGAATGAGCAGTTCTTC
TRBD1	NA	TRBV7-9	TRBJ1-5	CASSSQGPVNQPQHF	TGTGCCAGCAGCTCACAGGGGCCCGTCAATCAGCCCCAGCATTTT
NA	few	TRBV28	TRBJ1-4	CASSRFKEKLFF	TGTGCCAGCAGTCGATTCAAGGAAAAACTGTTTTTT
NA	NA	TRBV5-1	TRBJ1-6	CASSYETEKPLHF	TGCGCCAGCAGCTACGAGACGGAGAAACCCCTCCACTTT
NA	NA	TRBV13	TRBJ2-6	CASNHGGFAGANVLTF	TGTGCCAGCAACCATGGGGGTTTCGCTGGGGCCAACGTCCTGACTTTC